This TCR beta chain was observed in a study of T cell responses to AZD1222 COVID-19 vaccine. Overall study findings and caveats: Spike-wide vaccine-associated CD4 TCRs dominated at 160-218 and 743-854. Clonal diversity may have been underestimated in mostly white British donors. Two AZD1222 administrations were followed by greater Spike-specific TCR breadth and depth. Seropositive AZD1222 recipients at baseline numbered only 6 or 7.

Generated by immunoSEQ multiplex PCR, the TCRdb table keeps only in-frame clones and is missing some. The sample has roughly 99,000 clones, roughly nine tenths seen once. The CDR3 has 17 residues. The ends lost 4 bases at V and 3 bases at J; junction bases unmatched: 8. Looked up from germline, CDR1 is LNHDA and CDR2 is SQIVND (reference sequence). Points on this clone: Its antigen is as yet unknown.

The receptor was derived from an adult in good health. The sample consisted of peripheral blood, taken on day 0 of AZD1222 vaccination. The chain has TRBV19 and TRBJ2-3; 12 nucleotides line up with TRBD1. The CDR3 is CASSKSGTGGTTDTQYF. For the CDR3, the DNA is TGTGCCAGTAGTAAATCGGGGACAGGGGGCACAACAGATACGCAGTATTTT. Drawing the rest from reference TRBV19 and TRBJ2-3, the complete variable domain is DGGITQSPKYLFRKEGQNVTLSCEQNLNHDAMYWYRQDPGQGLRLIYYSQIVNDFQKGDIAEGYSVSREKKESFPLTVTSAQKNPTAFYLCASSKSGTGGTTDTQYFGPGTRLTVL.